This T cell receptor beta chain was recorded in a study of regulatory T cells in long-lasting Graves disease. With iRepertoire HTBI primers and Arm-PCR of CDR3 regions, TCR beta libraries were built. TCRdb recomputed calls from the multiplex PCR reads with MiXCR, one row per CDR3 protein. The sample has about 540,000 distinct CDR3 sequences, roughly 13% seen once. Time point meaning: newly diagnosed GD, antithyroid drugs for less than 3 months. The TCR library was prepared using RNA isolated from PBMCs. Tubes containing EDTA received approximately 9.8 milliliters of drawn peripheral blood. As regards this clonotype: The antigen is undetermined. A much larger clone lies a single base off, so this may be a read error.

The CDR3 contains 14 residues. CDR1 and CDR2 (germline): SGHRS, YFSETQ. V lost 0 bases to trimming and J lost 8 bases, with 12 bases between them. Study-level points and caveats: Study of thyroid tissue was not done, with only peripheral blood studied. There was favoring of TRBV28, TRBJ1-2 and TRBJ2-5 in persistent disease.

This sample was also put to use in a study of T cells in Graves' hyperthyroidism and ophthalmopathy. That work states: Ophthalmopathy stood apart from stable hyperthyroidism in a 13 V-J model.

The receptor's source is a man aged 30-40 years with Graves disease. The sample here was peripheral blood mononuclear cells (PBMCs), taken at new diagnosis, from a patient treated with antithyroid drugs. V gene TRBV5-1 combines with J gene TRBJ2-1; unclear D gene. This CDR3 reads CASSLGGPRDEQFF. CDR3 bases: TGCGCCAGCAGCTTGGGAGGCCCACGGGATGAGCAGTTCTTC.